Listed below are T cell receptor beta chains from one sample, sequenced in a study of blood T cell repertoires in COVID-19. The assay was immunoSEQ multiplex PCR, and TCRdb's table has in-frame clones only and misses some. Here the sample spans a few hundred thousand clones, 75% to 95% being singletons. Sequencing input: peripheral blood. The receptor set was obtained from a woman in her twenties or thirties with COVID-19, enrolled during active disease. CDR3s include the opening cysteine and the closing phenylalanine or tryptophan. D genes are given only for firm matches. Size is omitted from some rows. Given values are once, few, many or a class for expanded clones.

abundance | j_gene | v_gene | len | d_gene | CDR3aa | CDR3nt
NA | TRBJ1-1 | TRBV27 | 14 | NA | CASSLWDKNTEAFF | TGTGCCAGCAGTTTATGGGACAAGAACACTGAAGCTTTCTTT
NA | TRBJ1-1 | TRBV5-1 | 17 | NA | CASSSTDPTGSYTEAFF | TGCGCCAGCAGCTCTACAGACCCGACAGGTTCTTACACTGAAGCTTTCTTT
few | TRBJ1-5 | TRBV2 | 13 | TRBD1 | CASRTGFNQPQHF | TGTGCCAGCAGGACAGGGTTCAATCAGCCCCAGCATTTT
NA | TRBJ2-7 | TRBV19 | 12 | NA | CASGGQSYEQYF | TGTGCCTCCGGGGGGCAGTCATACGAGCAGTACTTC
NA | TRBJ2-3 | TRBV2 | 14 | NA | CASRDSHSTDTQYF | TGTGCCAGCAGGGACAGCCATAGCACAGATACGCAGTATTTT
NA | TRBJ2-1 | TRBV6-2/TRBV6-3 | 14 | NA | CASSYSTLLGEQFF | TGTGCCAGCAGTTACTCGACTCTTCTCGGTGAGCAGTTCTTC
NA | TRBJ2-1 | TRBV5-1 | 15 | NA | CASNNGGNSYNEQFF | TGCGCCAGCAACAACGGCGGGAACTCCTACAATGAGCAGTTCTTC
NA | TRBJ2-1 | TRBV4-1 | 15 | TRBD1 | CASSPPGQGRDEQFF | TGCGCCAGCAGCCCACCGGGACAGGGGAGGGATGAGCAGTTCTTC
NA | TRBJ1-1 | TRBV9 | 15 | TRBD1 | CASSVTGTANTEAFF | TGTGCCAGCAGCGTAACCGGGACAGCGAACACTGAAGCTTTCTTT
NA | TRBJ1-2 | TRBV5-1 | 16 | TRBD1 | CASSRGDRAQNYGYTF | TGCGCCAGCAGCAGGGGGGACAGGGCCCAAAACTATGGCTACACCTTC
NA | TRBJ1-2 | TRBV2 | 18 | TRBD1 | CASSDPGTGGRRGYGYTF | TGTGCCAGCAGTGACCCCGGGACAGGAGGTCGTAGGGGCTATGGCTACACCTTC
NA | TRBJ2-7 | TRBV27 | 18 | TRBD2 | CASSLSQFSGRFGDEQYF | TGTGCCAGCAGTTTATCCCAATTTAGCGGGAGATTCGGGGACGAGCAGTACTTC
NA | TRBJ2-3 | TRBV24-1 | 16 | TRBD2 | CATSHRLAGSTDTQYF | TGTGCCACCAGTCACAGACTAGCGGGGTCCACAGATACGCAGTATTTT
NA | TRBJ2-1 | TRBV18 | 13 | TRBD2 | CASSPGGGYEQFF | TGTGCCAGCTCACCAGGCGGGGGGTATGAGCAGTTCTTC
NA | TRBJ2-1 | TRBV30 | 15 | NA | CAWSEGVQSYNEQFF | TGTGCCTGGAGCGAAGGGGTTCAAAGCTACAATGAGCAGTTCTTC
once | TRBJ2-5 | TRBV5-1 | 15 | TRBD2 | CASSLTGLAQETQYF | TGCGCCAGCAGCCTAACCGGACTAGCACAAGAGACCCAGTACTTC
NA | TRBJ2-1 | TRBV10-3 | 15 | TRBD1 | CAISEGQGVYNEQFF | TGTGCCATCAGTGAAGGACAGGGGGTATACAATGAGCAGTTCTTC
NA | TRBJ1-1 | TRBV10-3 | 12 | NA | CAISEDKWAAFF | TGTGCCATCAGTGAGGACAAATGGGCAGCTTTCTTT
NA | TRBJ2-2 | TRBV9 | 14 | TRBD1 | CASSAQGVPGELFF | TGTGCCAGCAGCGCACAGGGGGTGCCCGGGGAGCTGTTTTTT
NA | TRBJ1-6 | TRBV5-1 | 13 | NA | CASSEGTRSPLHF | TGCGCCAGCAGCGAAGGGACTAGGTCACCCCTCCACTTT
NA | TRBJ1-4 | TRBV19 | 18 | TRBD1 | CASTRSADRGPPNEKLFF | TGTGCCAGTACTCGTTCCGCGGACAGGGGGCCCCCGAATGAAAAACTGTTTTTT
NA | TRBJ2-2 | TRBV30 | 14 | NA | CSHRGPTGTGELFF | TGTTCTCATCGGGGACCCACAGGGACCGGGGAGCTGTTTTTT